This entry lists 6 T cell receptor beta chains sequenced from one sample in a study of T cells in Graves' hyperthyroidism and ophthalmopathy. Using RNA transcripts as the source, TCR beta CDR3 regions were amplified. A set of HTBI primers served as the primers for a first-round RT-PCR of the TCR CDR3. TCRdb reprocessed the multiplex PCR reads via MiXCR and lists one record per CDR3 protein. The top ten clones hold around 4.5% of a sample with about 610,000 distinct CDR3 sequences, roughly 14% of them seen once. Sequences were obtained from blood. These receptors were obtained from a woman between 40 and 50 years old with Graves' ophthalmopathy.

The chain uses TRBV18 and TRBJ2-7; a weak D match, TRBD1 (6 bases). The CDR3 consists of 14 residues. CDR1 is KGHSH and CDR2 is LQKENI in the germline V gene. The V gene lost 8 bases and the J gene lost 0 bases, with 14 bases spanning the gap. CDR3 residues: CASPQGRSSYEQYF. The CDR3, as DNA: TGTGCCAGCCCACAGGGACGGAGCTCCTACGAGCAGTACTTC.

This clonotype has at least ten counts. This chain connects TRBV6-2 or TRBV6-3 to TRBJ1-5; no clear D gene. The CDR3 sequence is 13 residues long. Trimming took 2 bases from V and 5 from J, leaving 7 bases between them. CDR1 MNHEY and CDR2 SVGEGT come from the germline V gene. The CDR3 loop reads CASSYTADQPQHF. DNA for the CDR3: TGTGCCAGCAGTTACACGGCAGATCAGCCCCAGCATTTT.

This clonotype was found many times. The CDR3 DNA sequence: TGCGCCAGCAGCTCTCAAAGGGAAGCTTTCTTT. It yields the protein CASSSQREAFF. The chain is built from TRBV5-1 and TRBJ1-1; D uncertain. The CDR3 is made up of 11 amino acids. V lost 3 bases and J 8 bases, leaving 8 bases between the germline ends. Germline CDR1 and CDR2: SGHRS and YFSETQ.

Concerning this clonotype itself: A much larger clone sits a single nucleotide away, making a read error possible. This likely comes from a read error, as the CDR3 has no conserved phenylalanine or tryptophan at its end. In nucleotides, the CDR3 is TGTGCCAGCAGTAAACTAGCGGGAACACCCTACGAGCAGTACTCC. As protein: CASSKLAGTPYEQYS. V is TRBV6-2 or TRBV6-3 and J is TRBJ2-7; 10 nucleotides align to TRBD2. Germline CDR1 is MNHEY and CDR2 is SVGEGT. Germline trimming cut 5 bases from V and 2 bases from J; bases unmatched to any gene: 6. The CDR3 contains 15 residues.

This clonotype came up many times. The rearrangement uses TRBV28 and TRBJ1-5, with D possibly matching TRBD1 (5 bases). The CDR3 has 14 amino acids. The germline V gene encodes CDR1 MDHEN and CDR2 SYDVKM. The V and J ends lost 5 bases and 6 bases respectively, with 14 bases between them. The CDR3 spells CASSPSGRRQPQHF. The CDR3 bases are TGTGCCAGCAGTCCATCGGGACGACGTCAGCCCCAGCATTTT.

This clonotype occurred many times. The DNA of the CDR3 is TGTGCCAGCGGGGATTTAGCGGGAGTGGACGAGCAGTACTTC. The encoded protein is CASGDLAGVDEQYF. This chain joins TRBV6-2 or TRBV6-3 and TRBJ2-7, with 9 bases that match TRBD2. The CDR3 is 14 amino acids. From germline, CDR1 is MNHEY and CDR2 SVGEGT. The ends lost 8 bases at V and 5 bases at J; junction bases unmatched: 10.